These 3 T cell receptor beta chains came from one sample sequenced in a study of tumor and adjacent non-tumor tissue in lung cancer. TCRbeta libraries were built with three rounds of nested PCR, modified from ARM-PCR. From the multiplex PCR reads, TCRdb called clonotypes with MiXCR, one entry per CDR3 protein. The sample comprises 70,000 to 90,000 distinct CDR3 sequences, around 65% of which are singletons, and around 30% rests with the top ten. This sample's RNA came from whole unsorted tissue. The normal lung tissue was taken more than 3 cm from the tumor edge. Sequenced material: distant non-tumor lung tissue. These receptors originate from a woman aged 45-60 years with non-small cell lung cancer.

This clonotype came up many times. V is TRBV20-1 and J is TRBJ2-7; 7 bases align to TRBD2. This CDR3 has 14 amino acids. Germline assignment: CDR1 DFQATT and CDR2 SNEGSKA (reference sequence). V dropped 6 bases and J dropped 2; count of bases not matched to a gene: 10. CDR3 in amino acids: CSAAPSGTPYEQYF. In DNA form, the CDR3 reads TGCAGTGCGGCGCCTAGCGGAACCCCCTACGAGCAGTACTTC.

As regards this clonotype: A junction boundary mismatches the germline segment, possibly from a read error. The chain uses TRBV6-1 and TRBJ2-2; D might be TRBD2 (5 bases). The length of the CDR3 is 16 residues. Per the germline V gene, CDR1 is MNHNS and CDR2 is SASEGT. CDR3 DNA sequence: TGTGCCAGCATGTGGTTTTCGACGGTGAACACCGGGGAGCTGTATTTT. Amino acid sequence: CASMWFSTVNTGELYF.

This sequence joins TRBV2 and TRBJ2-7; 10 nucleotides align to TRBD2. CDR3 size: 15 residues. Trimming at V came to 6 bases and at J to 7 bases, leaving 12 bases not matched to a gene. Germline V gene lookup returns CDR1 SNHLY and CDR2 FYNNEI. The CDR3 region is CASSPRPGLAEEQYF. The CDR3, as DNA: TGTGCCAGCAGCCCACGACCCGGACTAGCGGAGGAGCAGTACTTC.